The entry below describes one T cell receptor beta chain. Its specificity is not known. Trimming pared 7 bases from V and 0 bases from J, leaving 8 bases between. Germline lookup yields CDR1 LNHDA and CDR2 SQIVND (reference sequence). The CDR3 sequence is 13 residues long. The source of the sample is a study of CD8+CD57+ T cells in acquired aplastic anemia. The overall study: The mean DNA yield obtained from sorted CD4+ and CD8+ cells came to roughly 3 ug.

Regarding the study as a whole: Statistical testing detected no significant gap in CD8+ Simpson's diversity between patients and controls. Approximately 27 CD8+ CDR3 sequences occurred in both the patients and the controls.

Patients chosen for sequencing had shown CD8+CD57+ cell expansion by flow cytometry. Patients were treatment-naive when blood was sampled. The template for TCR beta VDJ and CDR3 sequence profiling was genomic DNA. TCRdb fed the reads into MiXCR, producing one record per CDR3 protein. Among under 350,000 distinct CDR3 sequences listed, under 65% were seen once. The sequenced sample was sorted CD4+, CD8+, or CD8+CD57+ T cells (not recorded which) from PBMCs. The sequence came from a human donor with aplastic anemia. V and J are TRBV19 and TRBJ2-3; D is ambiguous. Here the CDR3 DNA reads TGTGCCAGTAAGGGTCCTAGCACAGATACGCAGTATTTT. It encodes CASKGPSTDTQYF.